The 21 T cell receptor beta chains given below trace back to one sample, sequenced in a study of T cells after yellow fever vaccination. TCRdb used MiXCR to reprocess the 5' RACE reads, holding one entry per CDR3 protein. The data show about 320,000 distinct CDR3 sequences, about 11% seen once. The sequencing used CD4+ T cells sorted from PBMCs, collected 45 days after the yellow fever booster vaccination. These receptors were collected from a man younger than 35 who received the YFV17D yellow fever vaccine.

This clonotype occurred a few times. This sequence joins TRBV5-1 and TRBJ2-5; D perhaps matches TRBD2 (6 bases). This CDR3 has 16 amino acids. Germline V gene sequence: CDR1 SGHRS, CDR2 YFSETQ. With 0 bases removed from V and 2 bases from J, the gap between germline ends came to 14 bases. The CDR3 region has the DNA TGCGCCAGCAGCTTGGCGAGGGTAGGGAGGCAAGAGACCCAGTACTTC. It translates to CASSLARVGRQETQYF.

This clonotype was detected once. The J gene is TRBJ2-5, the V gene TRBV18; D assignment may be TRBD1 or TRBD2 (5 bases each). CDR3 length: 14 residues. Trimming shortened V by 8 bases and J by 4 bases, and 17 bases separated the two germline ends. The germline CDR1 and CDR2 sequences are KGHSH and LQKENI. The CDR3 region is CASTTGTSGETQYF. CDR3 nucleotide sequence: TGTGCCAGCACGACCGGGACCAGTGGAGAGACCCAGTACTTC.

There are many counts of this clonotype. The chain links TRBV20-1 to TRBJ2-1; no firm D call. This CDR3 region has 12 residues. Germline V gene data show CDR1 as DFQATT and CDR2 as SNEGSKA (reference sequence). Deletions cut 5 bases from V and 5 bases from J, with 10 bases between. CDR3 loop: CSAWLRNNEQFF. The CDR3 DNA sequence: TGCAGTGCTTGGCTGAGGAACAATGAGCAGTTCTTC.

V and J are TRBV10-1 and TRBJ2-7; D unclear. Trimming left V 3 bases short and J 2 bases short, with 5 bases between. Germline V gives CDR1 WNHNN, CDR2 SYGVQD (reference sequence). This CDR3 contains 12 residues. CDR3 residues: CASSEGPYEQYF. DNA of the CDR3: TGCGCCAGCAGTGAAGGCCCCTACGAGCAGTACTTC.

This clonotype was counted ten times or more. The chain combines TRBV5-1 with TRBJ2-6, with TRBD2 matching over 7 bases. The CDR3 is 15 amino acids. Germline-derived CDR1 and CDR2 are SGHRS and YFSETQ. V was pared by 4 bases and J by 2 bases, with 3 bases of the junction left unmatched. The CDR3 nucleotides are TGCGCCAGCAGCCGGGGGGTCCCTGGGGCCAACGTCCTGACTTTC. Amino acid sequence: CASSRGVPGANVLTF.

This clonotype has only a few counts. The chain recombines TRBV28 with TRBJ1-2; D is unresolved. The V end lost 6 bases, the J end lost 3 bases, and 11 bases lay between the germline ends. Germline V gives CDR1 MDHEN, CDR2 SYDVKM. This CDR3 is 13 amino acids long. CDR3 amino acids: CASRVGSDYGYTF. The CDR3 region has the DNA TGTGCCAGCAGAGTGGGGAGTGACTATGGCTACACCTTC.

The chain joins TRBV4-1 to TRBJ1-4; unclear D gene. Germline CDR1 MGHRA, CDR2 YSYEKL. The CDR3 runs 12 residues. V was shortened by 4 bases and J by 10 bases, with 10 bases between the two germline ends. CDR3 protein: CASSPFIGKLFF. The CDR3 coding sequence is TGCGCCAGCAGCCCCTTTATCGGAAAACTGTTTTTT.

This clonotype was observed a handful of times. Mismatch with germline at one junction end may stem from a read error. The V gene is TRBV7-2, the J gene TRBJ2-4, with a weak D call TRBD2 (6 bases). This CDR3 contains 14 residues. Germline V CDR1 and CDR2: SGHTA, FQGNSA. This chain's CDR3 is CASSTSPYQAAGHF. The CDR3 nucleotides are TGTGCCAGCAGCACCAGCCCATACCAGGCCGCGGGACACTTC.

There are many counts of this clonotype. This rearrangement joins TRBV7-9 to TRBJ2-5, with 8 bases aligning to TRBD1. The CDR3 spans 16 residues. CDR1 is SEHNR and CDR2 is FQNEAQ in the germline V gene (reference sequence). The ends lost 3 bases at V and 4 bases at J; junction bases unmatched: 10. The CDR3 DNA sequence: TGTGCCAGCAGCTTTCTACCAGGGGGCTTCCCAGAGACCCAGTACTTC. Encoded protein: CASSFLPGGFPETQYF.

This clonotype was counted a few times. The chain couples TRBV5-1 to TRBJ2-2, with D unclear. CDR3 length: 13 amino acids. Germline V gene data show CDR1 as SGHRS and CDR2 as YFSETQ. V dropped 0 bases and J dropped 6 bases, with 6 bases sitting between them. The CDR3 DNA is TGCGCCAGCAGCTTGGAACAGTCCGGGGAGCTGTTTTTT. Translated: CASSLEQSGELFF.

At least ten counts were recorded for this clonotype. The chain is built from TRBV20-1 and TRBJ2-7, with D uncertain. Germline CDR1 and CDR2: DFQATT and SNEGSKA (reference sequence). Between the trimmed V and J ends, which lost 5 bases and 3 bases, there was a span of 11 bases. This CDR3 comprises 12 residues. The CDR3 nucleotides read TGCAGTGCTGGGCGGCCGAACTACGAGCAGTACTTC. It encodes CSAGRPNYEQYF.

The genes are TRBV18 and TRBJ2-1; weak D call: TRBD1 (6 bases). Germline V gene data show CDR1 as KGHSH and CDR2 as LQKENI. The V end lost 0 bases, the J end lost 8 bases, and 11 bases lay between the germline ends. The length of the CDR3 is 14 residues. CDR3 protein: CASSPPNRADEQFF. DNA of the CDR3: TGTGCCAGCTCACCACCTAACAGGGCGGATGAGCAGTTCTTC.

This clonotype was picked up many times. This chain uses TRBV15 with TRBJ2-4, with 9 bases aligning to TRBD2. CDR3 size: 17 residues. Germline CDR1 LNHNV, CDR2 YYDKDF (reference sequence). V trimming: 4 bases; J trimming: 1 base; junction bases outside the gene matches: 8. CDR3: CATSTPGLARAKNIQYF. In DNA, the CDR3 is TGTGCCACCAGCACCCCGGGACTAGCTCGGGCCAAAAACATTCAGTACTTC. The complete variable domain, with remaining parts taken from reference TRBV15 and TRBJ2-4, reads DAMVIQNPRYQVTQFGKPVTLSCSQTLNHNVMYWYQQKSSQAPKLLFHYYDKDFNNEADTPDNFQSRRPNTSFCFLDIRSPGLGDTAMYLCATSTPGLARAKNIQYFGAGTRLSVL.

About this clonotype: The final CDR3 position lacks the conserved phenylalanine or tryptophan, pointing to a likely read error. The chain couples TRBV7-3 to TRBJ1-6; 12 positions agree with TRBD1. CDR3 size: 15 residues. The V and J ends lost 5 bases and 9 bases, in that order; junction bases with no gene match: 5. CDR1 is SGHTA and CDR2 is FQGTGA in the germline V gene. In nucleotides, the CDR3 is TGTGCCAGCAGCCTCCGGGACAGGGGGCGTTCACCCCTCCACATT. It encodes CASSLRDRGRSPLHI.

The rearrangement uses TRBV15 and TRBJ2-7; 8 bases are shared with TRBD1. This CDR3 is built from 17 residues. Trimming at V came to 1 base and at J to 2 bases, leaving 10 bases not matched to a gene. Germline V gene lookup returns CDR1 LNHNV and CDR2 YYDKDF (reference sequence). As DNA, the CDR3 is TGTGCCACCAGCAGAGGGGTAGCCGGACAGGGCACCTACGAGCAGTACTTC. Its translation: CATSRGVAGQGTYEQYF.

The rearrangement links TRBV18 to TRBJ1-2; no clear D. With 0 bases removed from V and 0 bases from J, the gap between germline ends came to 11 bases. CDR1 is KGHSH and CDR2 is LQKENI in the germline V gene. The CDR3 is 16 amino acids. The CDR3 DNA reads TGTGCCAGCTCACCACCGAACAGACTAGCTAACTATGGCTACACCTTC. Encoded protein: CASSPPNRLANYGYTF.

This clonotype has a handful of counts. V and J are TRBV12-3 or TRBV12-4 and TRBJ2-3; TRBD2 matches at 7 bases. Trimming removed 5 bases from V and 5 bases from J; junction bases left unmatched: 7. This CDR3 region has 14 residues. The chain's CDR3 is CASSPRDYGDTQYF. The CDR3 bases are TGTGCCAGCAGTCCCCGGGACTATGGAGATACGCAGTATTTT.

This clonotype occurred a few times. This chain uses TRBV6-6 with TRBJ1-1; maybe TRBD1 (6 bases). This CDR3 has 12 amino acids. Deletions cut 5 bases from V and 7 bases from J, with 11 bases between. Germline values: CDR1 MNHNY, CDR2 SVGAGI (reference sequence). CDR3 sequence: CASSRRGDEAFF. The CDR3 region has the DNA TGTGCCAGCAGTAGAAGGGGGGATGAAGCTTTCTTT.

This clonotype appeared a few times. This chain's CDR3 is CASSFLGRSSYNEQFF. CDR3 DNA sequence: TGTGCCAGCAGTTTTCTAGGGCGAAGCTCCTACAATGAGCAGTTCTTC. This chain links TRBV27 with TRBJ2-1; D gene unclear. From germline, CDR1 is MNHEY and CDR2 SMNVEV (reference sequence). The CDR3 loop spans 16 amino acids. The germline V and J ends were trimmed by 3 bases and 0 bases, with 12 bases remaining between them.

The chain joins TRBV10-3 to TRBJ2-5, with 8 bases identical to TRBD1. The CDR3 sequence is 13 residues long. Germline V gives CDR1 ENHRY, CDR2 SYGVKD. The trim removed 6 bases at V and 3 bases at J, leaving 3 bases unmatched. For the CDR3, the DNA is TGTGCCATCAGAGAACAGGGGGAAGAGACCCAGTACTTC. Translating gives CAIREQGEETQYF.

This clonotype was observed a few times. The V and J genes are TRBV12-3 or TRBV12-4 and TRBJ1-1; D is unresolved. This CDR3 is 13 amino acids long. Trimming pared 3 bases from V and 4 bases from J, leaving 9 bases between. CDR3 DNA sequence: TGTGCCAGCAGTTTGGAAGTAGGCACTGAAGCTTTCTTT. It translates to CASSLEVGTEAFF.